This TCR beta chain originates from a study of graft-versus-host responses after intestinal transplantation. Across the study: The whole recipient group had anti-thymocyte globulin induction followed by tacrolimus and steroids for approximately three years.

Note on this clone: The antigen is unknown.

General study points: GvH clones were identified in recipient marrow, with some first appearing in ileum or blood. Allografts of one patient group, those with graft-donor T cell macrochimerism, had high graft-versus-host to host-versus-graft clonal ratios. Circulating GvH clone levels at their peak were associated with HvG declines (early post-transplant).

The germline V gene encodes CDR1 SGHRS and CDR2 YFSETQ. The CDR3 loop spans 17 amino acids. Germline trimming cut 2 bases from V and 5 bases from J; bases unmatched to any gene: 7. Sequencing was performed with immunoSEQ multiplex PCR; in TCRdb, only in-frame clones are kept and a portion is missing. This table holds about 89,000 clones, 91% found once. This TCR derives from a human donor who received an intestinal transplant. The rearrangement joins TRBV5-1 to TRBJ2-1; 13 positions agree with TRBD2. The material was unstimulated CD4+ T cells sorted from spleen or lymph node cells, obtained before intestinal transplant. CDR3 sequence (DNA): TGCGCCAGCAGCTTTGGGCTACTAGCGGGGGGGCACAATGAGCAGTTCTTC. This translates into CASSFGLLAGGHNEQFF.